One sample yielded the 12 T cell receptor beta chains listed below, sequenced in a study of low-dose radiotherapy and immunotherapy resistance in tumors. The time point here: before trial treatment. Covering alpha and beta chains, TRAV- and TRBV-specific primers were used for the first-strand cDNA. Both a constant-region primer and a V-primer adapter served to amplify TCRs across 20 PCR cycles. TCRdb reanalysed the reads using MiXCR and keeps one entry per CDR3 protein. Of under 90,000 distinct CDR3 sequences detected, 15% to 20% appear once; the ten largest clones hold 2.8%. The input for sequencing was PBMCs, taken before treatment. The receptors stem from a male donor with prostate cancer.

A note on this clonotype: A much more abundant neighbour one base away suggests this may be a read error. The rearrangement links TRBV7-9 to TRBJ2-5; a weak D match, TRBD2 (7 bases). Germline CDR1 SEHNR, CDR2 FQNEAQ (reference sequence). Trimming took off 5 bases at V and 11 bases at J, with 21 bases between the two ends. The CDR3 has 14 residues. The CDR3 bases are TGTGCCAGCAGCGGAGAAGGGGGGGGCAATGAGCAGTACTTC. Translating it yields CASSGEGGGNEQYF.

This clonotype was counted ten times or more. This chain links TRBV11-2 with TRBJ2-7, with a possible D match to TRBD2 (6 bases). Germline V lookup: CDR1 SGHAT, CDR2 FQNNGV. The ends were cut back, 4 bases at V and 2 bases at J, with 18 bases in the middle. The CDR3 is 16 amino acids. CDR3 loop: CASSSNYGGVAYEQYF. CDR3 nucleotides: TGTGCCAGCAGCTCAAATTACGGCGGGGTAGCCTACGAGCAGTACTTC.

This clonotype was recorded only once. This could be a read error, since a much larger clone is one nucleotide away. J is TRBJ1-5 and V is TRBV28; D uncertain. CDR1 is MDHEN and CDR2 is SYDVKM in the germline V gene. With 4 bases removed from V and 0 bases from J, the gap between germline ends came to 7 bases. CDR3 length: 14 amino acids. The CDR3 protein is CASSSGHSNQPQHF. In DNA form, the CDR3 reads TGTGCCAGCAGTTCTGGCCATAGCAATCAGCCCCAGCATTTT.

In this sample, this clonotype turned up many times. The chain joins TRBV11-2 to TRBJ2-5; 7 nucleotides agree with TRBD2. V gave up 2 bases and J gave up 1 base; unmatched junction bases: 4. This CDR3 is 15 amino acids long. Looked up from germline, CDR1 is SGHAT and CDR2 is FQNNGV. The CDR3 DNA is TGTGCCAGCAGCTTAAGGGAGGGCCGCCAAGAGACCCAGTACTTC. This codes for CASSLREGRQETQYF.

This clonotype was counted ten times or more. CDR3: CASSQPGTGGFYEQYF. CDR3 DNA: TGTGCCAGCAGCCAACCCGGGACAGGGGGGTTCTACGAGCAGTACTTC. The chain joins TRBV14 to TRBJ2-7, with 11 bases lining up with TRBD1. Losses at the gene ends were 2 bases for V and 3 bases for J; bases not matched to a gene: 6. Per germline, CDR1 SGHDN and CDR2 FVKESK. The CDR3 loop spans 16 amino acids.

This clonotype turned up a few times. The CDR3 region has the DNA TGTGCCAGCAGTTTGGGGCAGAACAATCAGCCCCAGCATTTT. This codes for CASSLGQNNQPQHF. This chain uses TRBV12-3 or TRBV12-4 with TRBJ1-5; possible D gene TRBD1, 5 bases. V was pared by 3 bases and J by 3 bases, with 9 bases between. The CDR3 spans 14 residues.

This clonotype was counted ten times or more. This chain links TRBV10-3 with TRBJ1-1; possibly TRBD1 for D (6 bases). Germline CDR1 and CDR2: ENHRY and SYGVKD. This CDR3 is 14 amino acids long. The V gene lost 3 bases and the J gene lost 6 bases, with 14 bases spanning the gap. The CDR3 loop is CAISEGQFIAEAFF. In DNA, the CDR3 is TGTGCCATCAGTGAAGGACAGTTTATCGCTGAAGCTTTCTTT.

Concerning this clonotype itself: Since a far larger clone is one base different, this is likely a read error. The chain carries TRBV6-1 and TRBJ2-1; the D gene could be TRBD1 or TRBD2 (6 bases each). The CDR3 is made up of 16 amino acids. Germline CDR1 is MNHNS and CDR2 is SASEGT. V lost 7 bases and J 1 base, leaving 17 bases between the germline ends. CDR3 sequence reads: CASKGDGGRSYNEQFF. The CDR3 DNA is TGTGCCAGCAAGGGGGACGGGGGAAGGTCCTACAATGAGCAGTTCTTC.

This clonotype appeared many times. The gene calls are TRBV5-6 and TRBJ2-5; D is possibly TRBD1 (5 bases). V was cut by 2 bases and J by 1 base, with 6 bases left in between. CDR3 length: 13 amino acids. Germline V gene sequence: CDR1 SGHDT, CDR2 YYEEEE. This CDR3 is CASSFDSQETQYF. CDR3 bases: TGTGCCAGCAGCTTTGACAGCCAAGAGACCCAGTACTTC.

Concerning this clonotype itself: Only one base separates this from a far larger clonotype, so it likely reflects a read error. The chain's CDR3 is CASGYLGTGKETQYF. CDR3 bases: TGTGCCAGCGGCTACTTAGGGACCGGAAAAGAGACCCAGTACTTC. The chain links TRBV7-9 to TRBJ2-5; D may be TRBD1 or TRBD2 (5 bases each). From germline, CDR1 is SEHNR and CDR2 FQNEAQ (reference sequence). CDR3 length equals 15 residues. With 8 bases removed from V and 3 bases from J, the gap between germline ends came to 19 bases.

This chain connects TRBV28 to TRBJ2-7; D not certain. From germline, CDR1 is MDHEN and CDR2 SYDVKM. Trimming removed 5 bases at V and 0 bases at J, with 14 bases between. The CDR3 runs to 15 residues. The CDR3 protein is CASSPRLVSSYEQYF. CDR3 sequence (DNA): TGTGCCAGCAGTCCCCGGCTTGTGAGCTCCTACGAGCAGTACTTC. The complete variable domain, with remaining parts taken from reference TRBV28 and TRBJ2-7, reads DVKVTQSSRYLVKRTGEKVFLECVQDMDHENMFWYRQDPGLGLRLIYFSYDVKMKEKGDIPEGYSVSREKKERFSLILESASTNQTSMYLCASSPRLVSSYEQYFGPGTRLTVT.

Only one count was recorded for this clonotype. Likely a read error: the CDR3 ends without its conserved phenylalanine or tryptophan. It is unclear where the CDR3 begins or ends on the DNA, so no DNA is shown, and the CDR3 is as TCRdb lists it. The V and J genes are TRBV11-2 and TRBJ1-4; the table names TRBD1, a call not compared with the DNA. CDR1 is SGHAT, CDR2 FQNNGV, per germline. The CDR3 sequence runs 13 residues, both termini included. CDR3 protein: CASSFWDRGWTFY.